Listed here is a single T cell receptor beta chain. This sample is drawn from a study of T cell changes during pregnancy in multiple sclerosis. Clones were read by immunoSEQ multiplex PCR, and TCRdb kept only the in-frame ones, dropping some. The data show 42,000 or so clones, with 90% seen just once and less than 12% held by the top ten. The V and J ends lost 0 bases and 2 bases respectively, with 12 bases between them. The CDR3 has 15 amino acids. The germline gives CDR1 SGDLS, CDR2 YYNGEE. The J gene is TRBJ2-7, the V gene TRBV9; tentatively, D is TRBD2 (5 bases). Specimen: CD8+ T cells from peripheral blood mononuclear cells, collected in the first trimester of pregnancy. The TCR sequence derives from a female donor with multiple sclerosis, enrolled in a pregnancy study. The CDR3 sequence: CASSVAPGSTYEQYF. Here the CDR3 DNA reads TGTGCCAGCAGCGTAGCCCCGGGGAGTACCTACGAGCAGTACTTC.